A single T cell receptor beta chain is shown here with its context. Its antigen remains undetermined. No base quality information exists; no much larger clone differs at one position. This record comes from a study of cytomegalovirus exposure and HLA in healthy donors (TCRdb year 2017). General notes on the study: An earlier analysis of approximately 640 of the donors reported about 290 Gb of sequence data and some 100 million unique TCR beta sequences from roughly 200 million T cells. An early release that covered 500 to 800 HLA-typed donors contained approximately 300 gigabases of sequencing data and roughly 84 million unique TCR sequences. Because of strong linkage in the cohort, 5 or 6 DR-DQ haplotypes were treated as single units for association and clustering. In the later analysis, no new phenotypic data were used to find candidate immune exposures; instead, reliance was placed on TCR beta sequences and their occurrence across donors. Genome-wide SNP genotypes for about 65% of the 666 donors were used in a later genetic analysis, which treated that subset as a discovery cohort. Among roughly 370 genotyped donors of the cohort, an average of around 240,000 unique TCR beta nucleotide sequences were sequenced per donor, 15% to 20% of them non-productive. To predict cytomegalovirus infection status, the study combined high-throughput TCR immunosequencing, statistical association of individual TCRs with disease status, and machine learning. The T cell repertoires of 670 or so subjects were profiled by immunosequencing and related to cytomegalovirus serostatus. Donor age, sex, ethnicity and CMV serostatus were compiled together with the repertoire data. In addition to the first cohort of roughly 670 subjects, a separate validation cohort of 120 different subjects was used. A later analysis re-examined previously published TCR beta repertoires from more than 600 donors and added high-resolution HLA genotyping to investigate patterns of TCR occurrence. Typing coverage varied by locus: about 620-630 donors for A, B, C, DRB1 and DQB1; 500 to 550 for DQA1; approximately 570 for DPA1; around 450 for DPB1. Of the roughly 400 genotyped donors, around 81% fell in the genetic ancestry cluster associated with self-reported Caucasian donors. HLA typing covered class I and class II loci at four-digit resolution. All discovery cohort repertoires had been generated on a single sequencing platform. An earlier analysis of some 500 of the donors used high-throughput TCR beta sequencing to judge whether each TCR beta V gene segment behaved as functional or pseudogenic. The study aimed to test whether cataloging public T cell receptors could reveal signatures of past pathogen exposure.

The cohort comprised under 700 healthy bone marrow donors. All cohort members were sampled while nominally healthy, although unrecorded immune exposures were likely present. The donor tested CMV seronegative and was one of the 352 seronegative cohort members. Every donor gave a peripheral blood sample, and the peripheral blood mononuclear cells from that sample were used for TCR beta sequencing. Genomic DNA was extracted from the blood cell samples with the Qiagen DNeasy Blood Extraction Kit. The investigation overall reported the following: At a false discovery rate of 0.05, a later analysis linked 16,000 or so TCR beta sequences to specific HLA alleles. A further reported finding was that TCR beta sequences accurately predicted the HLA-A and HLA-B alleles for most subjects in the first cohort. In the study, about 150 TCR beta chains were listed as associated with cytomegalovirus. In an earlier analysis of roughly 500 of the donors, most TCR beta V segments appeared in productive rearrangements about 87% or about 30% of the time, broadly matching IMGT annotations. A later analysis found that most CMV-associated TCR beta chains appeared HLA-restricted, with HLA associations seemingly driven largely by CMV exposure. Only TCR beta chains were sequenced in this cohort, and the absence of alpha or paired-chain data limited detectable features. A few of the identified cytomegalovirus-associated TCR beta chains were confirmed in vitro to be specific for cytomegalovirus antigens. Over 15 rarely observed V segments, including chromosome 9 orphons, were excluded from the earlier analysis of almost 600 of the donors because counts were too low. In a later analysis, TCR association rates were found to vary across HLA loci, with the most associated TCRs seen for DRB1 alleles and the fewest for HLA-C alleles. When HLA alleles, especially DR and DQ, strongly co-occurred, TCR associations were difficult to assign to individual alleles. The sequencing pipeline was judged likely to have produced a cluster of highly shared sequence variants as a technical artifact. According to a later genetic analysis, donors in an Asian-associated ancestry cluster had fewer N-insertions in productive TCRs than the approximately 610-donor mean. A later analysis found that HLA-associated TCR beta chains were more clonally expanded and had lower generation probabilities than equally common non-associated chains. In a later genetic analysis, a missense DCLRE1C variant was associated with V-gene and J-gene trimming of TCR beta chains, and the association was replicated in an independent cohort. Roughly uniform sequencing depth across donors was assumed in presence/absence analyses, although this assumption may not hold. HLA typing was unavailable for some donors at each locus, so association tests used only the typed subset. The authors suggested that the approach could potentially be extended to other disease states and immunological phenotypes. Most TCR sequences were observed very rarely across donors, whereas some public TCRs were present in many individuals. In a later analysis, several top co-occurrence clusters were reported to appear linked to parvovirus B19, influenza, CMV and Epstein-Barr virus. Some IMGT-functional V segments, including TRBV6-2 and TRBV6-3, could not be distinguished by the 87-base-pair reads and were therefore excluded. Correlated functional status among segregating V segments might be attributable to linkage disequilibrium, but an unknown experimental factor could not be ruled out. Cytomegalovirus status was reported to be diagnosed by the classifier with high specificity and sensitivity in both the original and validation cohorts. For the cohort, immune exposure information was limited to CMV serostatus.

Library generation was performed with the immunoSEQ multiplex PCR assay. For the multiplex PCR, a mixture combining 60 forward primers for TCR Vbeta segments and 13 reverse primers for TCR Jbeta segments was used. Amplification of the CDR3 region of rearranged TCR beta genes was performed with a multiplex PCR assay on genomic DNA. On the Illumina HiSeq System, the amplified TCR beta libraries were sequenced as 87-base-pair reads. On the study's bioinformatics: A later analysis tallied around 82 million unique TCR beta chains across the 666 repertoires, and approximately 9.9 million of those chains were shared by two or more donors. Raw reads were error-corrected and collapsed into unique sequences with a nearest-neighbor algorithm that merged closely related sequences to remove PCR and sequencing errors. To assign V, D and J gene segments, CDR3 sequences were aligned to IMGT reference sequences. For a sequence to be retained, a match of at least six nucleotides to both a V gene segment and a J gene segment was required. A rearrangement counted as productive if the CDR3 had no stop codons and remained in frame with V and J, and every other rearrangement counted as non-productive. Following IMGT convention, CDR3 was defined as the stretch from the second conserved V-encoded cysteine to the conserved J-encoded phenylalanine. Sequences without an unambiguous match to a single V gene segment were excluded from the earlier analysis of about 640 of the donors. In an earlier analysis of 587 of the donors, a V segment was called functional when productive rearrangements were above 56.7%, and segregating when the standard deviation between donors exceeded 5%. A statistical classification framework was built to diagnose cytomegalovirus status from the catalog of TCR beta chain sequences. In a later analysis, TCR nucleotide sequences were compared against IMGT/GENE-DB human TR gene sequences so that V and J genes could be assigned. In a later analysis, CDR3 sequences and most-parsimonious VDJ recombination scenarios were assigned using the TCRdist pipeline. In a later analysis, each TCR beta chain was defined by its CDR3 amino acid sequence together with its V-gene family, and reads without a unique V-gene family were excluded. In a later analysis, 450 to 600 highly shared, low-generation-probability nucleotide sequences were removed to address suspected cross-contamination and a sequencing artifact. For each public chain, a later analysis derived a clonal expansion index from normalized ranks of inferred template counts within each repertoire. Generation probabilities in a later analysis came from a VDJ recombination model fitted to out-of-frame rearrangements, and those results were checked against IGoR. Hypergeometric tests were used in a later analysis to score TCR-TCR, TCR-HLA and TCR-CMV co-occurrence, with a repertoire-size bias correction applied to the TCR pairs. A later analysis estimated false discovery rates by permuting HLA or CMV assignments 20 times. In a later analysis, co-occurring TCRs were grouped using DBSCAN, and TCRdist sequence similarity was added for clustering within HLA-allele-positive subsets. Repertoires with fewer than 30,000 or more than 120,000 public chains were left out of co-occurrence clustering, as were a handful of repertoires with anomalous nucleotide sharing. Held by TCRdb, this immuneACCESS table contains in-frame sequences only and omits some clones. Under half of the omission traces to an unresolved V gene where checked; the cause of the rest is unknown. The V and J calls and the clone size are those of that table, but D and trimming were determined from the DNA. Recorded for this sample are 150,000 to 200,000 clones; approximately 80% of them occurred a single time. The ten largest clones capture under 2% of the sample.

The cysteine opens and the phenylalanine closes a CDR3 of 12 amino acids. Solely the CDR3 DNA is kept, with 36 bases framed from the first base. Per the germline V gene (reference sequence), GTSNPN is the CDR1 and SVGIG is the CDR2. Trimming takes 0 bases from V and 7 bases from J, and the germline ends sit 9 bases apart. Here the chain combines TRBV30 and TRBJ1-2; the D gene assignment is ambiguous. Sequencing was performed on PBMCs. The receptor was isolated from a man between 18 and 35 years old in good health and CMV-seronegative. The DNA is TGTGCCTGGAGTGTAAGCGAGGTTGGCTACACCTTC. Its coded protein is CAWSVSEVGYTF.